The 19 T cell receptor beta chains presented below share a single source sample, sequenced in a study of shared clonotypes between healthy human individuals. Some clones are missing from TCRdb's copy, which holds only in-frame ones; the method was immunoSEQ multiplex PCR. The sample lists some 2,500,000 clones; 80% to 95% were seen once. Material: naive CD4+ T cells from PBMCs. Subset of the sample: CD45RA+ positively selected. These receptor sequences come from a man aged 18 to 35 in good health. Some clones in this sample may be carry-over from other donors' samples.

V and J are TRBV2 and TRBJ2-2, with 8 bases aligning to TRBD1. V lost 3 bases, J lost 0 bases, and 3 bases stayed unmatched. CDR3 length: 16 amino acids. Germline CDR1 reads SNHLY; CDR2 reads FYNNEI. The CDR3 DNA follows: TGTGCCAGCAGTGATTGGGGACAGGCGAACACCGGGGAGCTGTTTTTT. This gives the protein CASSDWGQANTGELFF. The full variable domain, rest sourced from reference TRBV2 and TRBJ2-2, is EPEVTQTPSHQVTQMGQEVILRCVPISNHLYFYWYRQILGQKVEFLVSFYNNEISEKSEIFDDQFSVERPDGSNFTLKIRSTKLEDSAMYFCASSDWGQANTGELFFGEGSRLTVL.

This chain uses TRBV28 with TRBJ2-1, with 14 bases lining up with TRBD2. CDR1 MDHEN and CDR2 SYDVKM come from the germline V gene. This CDR3 has 16 residues. V lost 2 bases and J lost 7; bases outside the gene matches: 4. The DNA for the CDR3 is TGTGCCAGCAGTTTAGGGGGGACTAGCGGGAGTAATGAGCAGTTCTTC. The encoded protein is CASSLGGTSGSNEQFF. Looking up the rest from reference TRBV28 and TRBJ2-1 gives the full variable domain: DVKVTQSSRYLVKRTGEKVFLECVQDMDHENMFWYRQDPGLGLRLIYFSYDVKMKEKGDIPEGYSVSREKKERFSLILESASTNQTSMYLCASSLGGTSGSNEQFFGPGTRLTVL.

On this clone itself: This specimen includes other DNA sequences encoding the same CDR3. The genes are TRBV18 and TRBJ2-7, with D unresolved. The CDR3 contains 12 residues. V lost 3 bases and J 3 bases, leaving 6 bases between the germline ends. The germline gives CDR1 KGHSH, CDR2 LQKENI. CDR3 region: CASSPGSYEQYF. CDR3 DNA sequence: TGTGCCAGCTCACCGGGAAGCTACGAGCAGTACTTC.

The J gene is TRBJ2-1, the V gene TRBV7-2; 13 bases align to TRBD2. CDR1 is SGHTA, CDR2 FQGNSA, per germline. The CDR3 contains 17 residues. The trim removed 5 bases at V and 5 bases at J, leaving 9 bases unmatched. CDR3 in DNA: TGTGCCAGCAGCAATACCCGAGGACTAGCGGGAGACAATGAGCAGTTCTTC. Translation: CASSNTRGLAGDNEQFF. Full variable domain (missing parts from reference TRBV7-2 and TRBJ2-1): GAGVSQSPSNKVTEKGKDVELRCDPISGHTALYWYRQSLGQGLEFLIYFQGNSAPDKSGLPSDRFSAERTGGSVSTLTIQRTQQEDSAVYLCASSNTRGLAGDNEQFFGPGTRLTVL.

This rearrangement joins TRBV2 to TRBJ2-7; 8 nucleotides align to TRBD1. Trimming removed 1 base from V and 3 bases from J; junction bases left unmatched: 14. Looked up from germline, CDR1 is SNHLY and CDR2 is FYNNEI. CDR3 size: 18 residues. Here the CDR3 DNA reads TGTGCCAGCAGTGAAGTGATGTGGGCGGGACAGGAAAACTACGAGCAGTACTTC. Protein sequence: CASSEVMWAGQENYEQYF.

The chain joins TRBV9 to TRBJ1-1; the D gene is possibly TRBD1 (6 bases). The CDR3 spans 15 residues. The V end lost 4 bases, the J end lost 2 bases, and 15 bases lay between the germline ends. Germline loops: CDR1 SGDLS, CDR2 YYNGEE. CDR3 DNA: TGTGCCAGCAGCCCAAGGACAGCCACAAACACTGAAGCTTTCTTT. It specifies CASSPRTATNTEAFF.

About this clone itself: This specimen includes other DNA sequences encoding the same CDR3. The V call is TRBV5-1, the J call TRBJ1-3; the D is unclear. This CDR3 spans 13 amino acids. Germline CDR1 and CDR2: SGHRS and YFSETQ. Trimming shortened V by 0 bases and J by 4 bases, and 5 bases separated the two germline ends. CDR3 DNA: TGCGCCAGCAGCTTGGGGCAAGGAAACACCATATATTTT. Protein product: CASSLGQGNTIYF.

The chain is built from TRBV11-1 and TRBJ1-1, with 7 bases fitting TRBD1. With 5 bases clipped from V and 4 bases from J, the junction kept 10 bases outside the gene matches. The CDR3 runs 15 residues. Germline V gene lookup returns CDR1 SGHAT and CDR2 FQDESV (reference sequence). The CDR3 nucleotides read TGTGCCAGCAGCCCCCAAGGGGGCGTAAGCACTGAAGCTTTCTTT. Encoded protein: CASSPQGGVSTEAFF.

The J gene is TRBJ2-1, the V gene TRBV7-3; 9 bases agree with TRBD2. This CDR3 has 15 residues. From germline, CDR1 is SGHTA and CDR2 FQGTGA. V dropped 5 bases and J dropped 6; count of bases not matched to a gene: 8. The CDR3 spells CASSLLAGPINEQFF. CDR3 in DNA: TGTGCCAGCAGCCTCCTAGCGGGACCCATCAATGAGCAGTTCTTC.

This clone was found once. The chain couples TRBV9 to TRBJ2-2; D gene uncertain. From germline, CDR1 is SGDLS and CDR2 YYNGEE. V lost 5 bases and J 1 base, leaving 9 bases between the germline ends. This CDR3 region has 14 residues. The CDR3 sequence is CASSQRGNTGELFF. In nucleotides, the CDR3 is TGTGCCAGCAGTCAGCGAGGGAACACCGGGGAGCTGTTTTTT. Supplemented by reference TRBV9 and TRBJ2-2, the full variable domain reads DSGVTQTPKHLITATGQRVTLRCSPRSGDLSVYWYQQSLDQGLQFLIQYYNGEERAKGNILERFSAQQFPDLHSELNLSSLELGDSALYFCASSQRGNTGELFFGEGSRLTVL.

A single count supports this clone. The chain links TRBV5-1 to TRBJ2-1; 7 bases map to TRBD2. The length of the CDR3 is 15 residues. CDR1 is SGHRS and CDR2 is YFSETQ in the germline V gene. V shed 1 base, J shed 3 bases, and the junction held 4 bases outside the gene matches. The CDR3 spells CASSLSLADYNEQFF. For the CDR3, the DNA is TGCGCCAGCAGCTTGAGTCTAGCGGACTACAATGAGCAGTTCTTC.

V is TRBV28 and J is TRBJ1-1, with D hard to call. CDR3 length: 12 residues. Trimming removed 7 bases from V and 1 base from J, with 7 bases in between. Per the germline V gene, CDR1 is MDHEN and CDR2 is SYDVKM. The CDR3 protein is CASITPNTEAFF. DNA for the CDR3: TGTGCCAGCATTACCCCGAACACTGAAGCTTTCTTT.

The chain couples TRBV28 to TRBJ2-5, with unresolved D. Germline values: CDR1 MDHEN, CDR2 SYDVKM. V gave up 6 bases and J gave up 5 bases, with 10 bases separating them. The length of the CDR3 is 12 residues. DNA for the CDR3: TGTGCCAGCAGCCAGGCCTTCGAGACCCAGTACTTC. Its protein product is CASSQAFETQYF.

This sequence joins TRBV4-1 and TRBJ2-2, with D uncertain. Trimming removed 1 base from V and 7 bases from J, with 10 bases in between. Germline V gene sequence: CDR1 MGHRA, CDR2 YSYEKL. This CDR3 spans 14 amino acids. This CDR3 is CASSQAGIGGELFF. The CDR3, as DNA: TGCGCCAGCAGCCAAGCAGGAATAGGCGGGGAGCTGTTTTTT.

The rearrangement uses TRBV5-1 and TRBJ2-7; 7 bases align to TRBD1. In germline, CDR1 is SGHRS, CDR2 YFSETQ. The trim removed 2 bases at V and 4 bases at J, leaving 18 bases unmatched. This CDR3 region has 18 residues. The CDR3 region has the DNA TGCGCCAGCAGCTTCTTGATTCCCGTGACAGGGATCTTTTACGAGCAGTACTTC. It yields the protein CASSFLIPVTGIFYEQYF. Based on the CDR3 plus reference TRBV5-1 and TRBJ2-7, the full variable domain is KAGVTQTPRYLIKTRGQQVTLSCSPISGHRSVSWYQQTPGQGLQFLFEYFSETQRNKGNFPGRFSGRQFSNSRSEMNVSTLELGDSALYLCASSFLIPVTGIFYEQYFGPGTRLTVT.

The chain links TRBV28 to TRBJ2-2, with TRBD1 matching over 9 bases. The germline V gene has CDR1 MDHEN and CDR2 SYDVKM. This CDR3 has 19 amino acids. J gave up 6 bases and V 8 bases, and 22 bases lay outside the gene matches. The CDR3 here is CASRDRRGTGLWGAGELFF. The CDR3 nucleotides read TGTGCCAGCCGCGATAGGAGGGGGACAGGGCTTTGGGGAGCCGGGGAGCTGTTTTTT.

The CDR3 here is CAIRGQLQETQYF. CDR3 DNA sequence: TGTGCCATCAGGGGACAGCTCCAAGAGACCCAGTACTTC. The V and J genes are TRBV10-3 and TRBJ2-5; 7 bases line up with TRBD1. The ends lost 6 bases at V and 1 base at J; junction bases unmatched: 2. The CDR3 runs to 13 residues. Germline V CDR1 and CDR2: ENHRY, SYGVKD.

The J gene is TRBJ1-5, the V gene TRBV19; possible D gene TRBD1, 6 bases. This CDR3 is built from 16 residues. Trimming removed 5 bases from V and 0 bases from J, with 14 bases in between. From germline, CDR1 is LNHDA and CDR2 SQIVND (reference sequence). For the CDR3, the DNA is TGTGCCAGTAGTTTGACAGGATCTAATAGCAATCAGCCCCAGCATTTT. As protein: CASSLTGSNSNQPQHF.

Note on this clone: The sample has other DNA sequences that encode this CDR3 too. The chain employs TRBV5-1 and TRBJ2-5, with D perhaps matching TRBD2 (5 bases). Between the trimmed V and J ends, which lost 0 bases and 2 bases, there was a span of 11 bases. The CDR3 is made up of 15 amino acids. Germline CDR1 is SGHRS and CDR2 is YFSETQ. CDR3 DNA: TGCGCCAGCAGCTTGGGAGGGAGAGGGCAAGAGACCCAGTACTTC. Protein product: CASSLGGRGQETQYF.